This TCR beta chain was obtained from a study of blood T cell repertoires in COVID-19. Overall study: Acute and convalescent COVID-19 samples came from the United States, Italy and Spain.

The CDR3 runs to 16 residues. Germline CDR1 LNHDA, CDR2 SQIVND (reference sequence). The J segment lost 0 bases and the V segment lost 9 bases, leaving 9 bases of the junction unmatched. Authors' processing steps: Counts of nucleated cells, estimated from reference gene primer amplification, were obtained. Clones were read by immunoSEQ multiplex PCR, and TCRdb kept only the in-frame ones, dropping some. Clone size and the V and J calls come from that table; the DNA yielded D and trimming. Of about 48,000 clones detected, 77% appear once; the ten largest clones hold roughly a fifth. This TCR came from a human donor with active or convalescent COVID-19. The donor label of this sample is uncertain. The source material was peripheral blood. The chain employs TRBV19 and TRBJ1-1, with 11 bases identical to TRBD1. The CDR3 is CASRPGQGGMNTEAFF. The CDR3 nucleotides are TGTGCCAGCCGTCCGGGACAGGGGGGTATGAACACTGAAGCTTTCTTT.